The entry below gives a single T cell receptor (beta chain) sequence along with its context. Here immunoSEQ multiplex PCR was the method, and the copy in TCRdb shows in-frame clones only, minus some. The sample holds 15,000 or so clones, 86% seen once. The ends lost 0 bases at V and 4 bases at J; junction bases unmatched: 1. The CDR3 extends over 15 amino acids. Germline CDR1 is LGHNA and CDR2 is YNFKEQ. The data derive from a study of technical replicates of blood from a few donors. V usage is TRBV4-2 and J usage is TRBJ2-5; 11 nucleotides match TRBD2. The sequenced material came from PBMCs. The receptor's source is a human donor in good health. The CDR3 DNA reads TGTGCCAGCAGCCAAGAACTAGCGGGAGTAGAGACCCAGTACTTC. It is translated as CASSQELAGVETQYF.